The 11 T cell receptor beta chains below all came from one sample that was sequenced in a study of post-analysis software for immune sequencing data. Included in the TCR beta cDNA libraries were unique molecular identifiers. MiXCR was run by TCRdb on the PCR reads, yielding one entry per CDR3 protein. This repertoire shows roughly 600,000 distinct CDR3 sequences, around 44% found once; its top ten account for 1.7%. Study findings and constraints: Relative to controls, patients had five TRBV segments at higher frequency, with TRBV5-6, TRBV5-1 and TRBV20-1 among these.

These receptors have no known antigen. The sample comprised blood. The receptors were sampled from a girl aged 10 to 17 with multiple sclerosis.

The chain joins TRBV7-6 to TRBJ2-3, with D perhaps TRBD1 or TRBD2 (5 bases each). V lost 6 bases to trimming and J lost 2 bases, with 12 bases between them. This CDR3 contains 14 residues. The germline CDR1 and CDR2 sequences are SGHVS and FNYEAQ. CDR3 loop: CASSRDAPTDTQYF. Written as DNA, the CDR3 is TGTGCCAGCAGTCGGGACGCCCCCACAGATACGCAGTATTTT.

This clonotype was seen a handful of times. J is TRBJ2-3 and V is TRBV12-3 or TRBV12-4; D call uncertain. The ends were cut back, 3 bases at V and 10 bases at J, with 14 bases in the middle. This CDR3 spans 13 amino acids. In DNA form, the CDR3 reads TGTGCCAGCAGTTTGCCGGACCCTACATCGCAGTATTTT. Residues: CASSLPDPTSQYF.

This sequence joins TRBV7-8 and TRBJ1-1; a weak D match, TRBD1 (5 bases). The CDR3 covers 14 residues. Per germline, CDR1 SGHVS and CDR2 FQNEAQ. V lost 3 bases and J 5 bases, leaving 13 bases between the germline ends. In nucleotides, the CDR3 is TGTGCCAGCAGCTTTTACGGGGGAGGGACTGAAGCTTTCTTT. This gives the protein CASSFYGGGTEAFF.

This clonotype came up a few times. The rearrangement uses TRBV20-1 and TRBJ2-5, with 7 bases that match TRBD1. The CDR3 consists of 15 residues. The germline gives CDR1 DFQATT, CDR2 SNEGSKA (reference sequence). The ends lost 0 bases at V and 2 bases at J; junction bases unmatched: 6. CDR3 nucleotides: TGCAGTGCTAGAGATGGGACAGACCCTCAAGAGACCCAGTACTTC. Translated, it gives CSARDGTDPQETQYF.

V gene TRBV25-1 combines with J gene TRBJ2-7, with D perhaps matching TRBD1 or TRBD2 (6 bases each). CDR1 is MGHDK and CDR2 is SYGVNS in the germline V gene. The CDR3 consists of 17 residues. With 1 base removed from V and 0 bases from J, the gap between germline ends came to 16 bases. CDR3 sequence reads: CASSESSGGLSSYEQYF. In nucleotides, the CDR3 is TGTGCCAGCAGTGAATCCTCCGGGGGCCTGAGCTCCTACGAGCAGTACTTC.

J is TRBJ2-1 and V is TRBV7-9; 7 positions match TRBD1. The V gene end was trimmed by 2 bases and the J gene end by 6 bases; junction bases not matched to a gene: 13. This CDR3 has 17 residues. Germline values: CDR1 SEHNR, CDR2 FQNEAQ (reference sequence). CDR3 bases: TGTGCCAGCAGCTTATCCCCCCGGTGGACAGGCTCCAATGAGCAGTTCTTC. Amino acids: CASSLSPRWTGSNEQFF.

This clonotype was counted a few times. DNA of the CDR3: TGTGCCAGCAGTTACTCGGGCTCAACTAATGAAAAACTGTTTTTT. Its translation is CASSYSGSTNEKLFF. This rearrangement joins TRBV6-6 to TRBJ1-4; D gene unclear. Germline CDR1 is MNHNY and CDR2 is SVGAGI (reference sequence). This CDR3 has 15 amino acids. The V end was cut by 0 bases, the J end by 0 bases, with 5 bases between.

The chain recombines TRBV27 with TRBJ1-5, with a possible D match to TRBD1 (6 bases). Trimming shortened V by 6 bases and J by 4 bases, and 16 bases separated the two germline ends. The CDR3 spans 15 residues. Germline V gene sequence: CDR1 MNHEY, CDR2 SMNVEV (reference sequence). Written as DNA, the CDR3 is TGTGCCAGCAGCCCCGTAGGGGGGACTAATCAGCCCCAGCATTTT. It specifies CASSPVGGTNQPQHF.

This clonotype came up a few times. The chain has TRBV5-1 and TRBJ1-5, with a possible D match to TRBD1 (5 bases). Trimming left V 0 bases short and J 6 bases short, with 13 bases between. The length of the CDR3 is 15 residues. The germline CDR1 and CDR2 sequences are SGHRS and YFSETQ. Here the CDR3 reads CASSLGQGVGQPQHF. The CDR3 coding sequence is TGCGCCAGCAGCTTGGGTCAGGGAGTTGGTCAGCCCCAGCATTTT.

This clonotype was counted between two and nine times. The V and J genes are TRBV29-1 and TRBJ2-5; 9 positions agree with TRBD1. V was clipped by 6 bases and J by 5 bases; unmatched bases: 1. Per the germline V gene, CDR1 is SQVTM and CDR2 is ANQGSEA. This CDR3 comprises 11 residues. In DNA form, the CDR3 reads TGCAGCGTAGGACAGGGGGAGACCCAGTACTTC. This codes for CSVGQGETQYF.

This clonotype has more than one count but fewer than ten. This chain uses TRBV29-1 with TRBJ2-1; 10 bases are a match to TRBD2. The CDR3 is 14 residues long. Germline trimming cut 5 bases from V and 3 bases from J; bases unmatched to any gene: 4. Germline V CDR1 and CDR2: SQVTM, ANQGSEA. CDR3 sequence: CSVRAGGDYNEQFF. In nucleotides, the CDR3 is TGCAGCGTTCGAGCGGGAGGGGACTACAATGAGCAGTTCTTC.